This TCR beta chain was recovered during a study of T cell changes during pregnancy in multiple sclerosis. The CDR3 loop spans 15 amino acids. V lost 9 bases and J lost 4; bases outside the gene matches: 7. CDR1 and CDR2 from the germline V gene are MNHEY and SMNVEV (reference sequence). This table comes from immunoSEQ multiplex PCR, and its TCRdb copy is limited to in-frame clones, with some not included. The table has fewer than 75,000 clones, approximately 90% seen once; the top ten hold around 3.3%. The sequence was collected from a female donor in good health, enrolled as a control in a pregnancy study. This chain links TRBV27 with TRBJ2-2; 11 bases are a match to TRBD2. The sample was peripheral blood, taken after pregnancy. The CDR3 reads CASPTSGKFTGELFF. CDR3 sequence (DNA): TGTGCCAGTCCGACTAGCGGGAAATTCACCGGGGAGCTGTTTTTT.